Sequencing of this T cell receptor (beta chain) was carried out in a study of radiotherapy plus CTLA-4 blockade in lung cancer. V was clipped by 7 bases and J by 4 bases; unmatched bases: 10. The length of the CDR3 is 15 residues. The germline V gene encodes CDR1 SGHTS and CDR2 YDEGEE. Assay: immunoSEQ multiplex PCR; the TCRdb copy retains only in-frame clones and omits some. The sample records 45,000 or so clones, roughly two thirds being singletons. The receptor comes from a human donor with non-small cell lung cancer who had a complete response to radiotherapy plus ipilimumab. The sequenced sample was peripheral blood, obtained from a patient treated with radiotherapy plus ipilimumab. The chain employs TRBV5-8 and TRBJ2-1; 8 bases match TRBD2. The CDR3 DNA reads as TGTGCCAGCCGCTGGGGGCGGGAGGTGTACAATGAGCAGTTCTTC. Its protein is CASRWGREVYNEQFF.